This TCR beta chain was recorded in a study of siplizumab effects on memory and regulatory T cells. Notes on the study in general: Left unconfirmed was the suppressive function of proliferating Tregs from siplizumab cultures. Controls had approximately 27% Treg-derived mappable alloreactive CD4+ clones on average, versus less than 70% with siplizumab. Major contributors to the alloresponse seemed to be naive T cells, which also appeared more diverse than memory cells.

Produced via immunoSEQ multiplex PCR; TCRdb's table is partial and in-frame only. Of 100,000 to 110,000 clones in the sample, around 90% were seen once. For this clone: Its target is unknown.

The V gene's germline CDR1 is MNHEY and CDR2 SVGAGI. The CDR3 totals 14 residues. The V segment lost 5 bases and the J segment 4 bases; nucleotides outside the gene matches: 6. Sequences were obtained from CD4+ T cells sorted from blood. The rearrangement uses TRBV6-5 and TRBJ1-1; 8 nucleotides agree with TRBD1. This clonotype originated in a human donor in good health. The CDR3 nucleotides are TGTGCCAGCAGTGCCCAGGGGGCGCGCACTGAAGCTTTCTTT. Encoded protein: CASSAQGARTEAFF.